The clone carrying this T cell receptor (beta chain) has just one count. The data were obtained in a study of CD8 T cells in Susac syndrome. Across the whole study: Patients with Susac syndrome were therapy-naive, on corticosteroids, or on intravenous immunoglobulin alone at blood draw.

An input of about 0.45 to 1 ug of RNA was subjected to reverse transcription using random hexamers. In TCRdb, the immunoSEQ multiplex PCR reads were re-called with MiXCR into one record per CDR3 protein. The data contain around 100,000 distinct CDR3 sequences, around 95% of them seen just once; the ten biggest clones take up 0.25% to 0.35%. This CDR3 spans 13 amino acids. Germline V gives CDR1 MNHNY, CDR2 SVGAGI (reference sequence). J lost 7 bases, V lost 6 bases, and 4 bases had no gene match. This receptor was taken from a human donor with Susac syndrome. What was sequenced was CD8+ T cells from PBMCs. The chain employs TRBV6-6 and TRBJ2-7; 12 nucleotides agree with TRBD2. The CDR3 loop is CASSYGLAGEQYF. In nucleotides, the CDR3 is TGTGCCAGCAGCTACGGACTAGCGGGGGAGCAGTACTTC.